This TCR beta chain was recorded in a study of human T cells and chemical hapten exposure. TCRdb itself ran the RACE reads through MiXCR, one entry per CDR3 protein. The sample consists of tens of thousands of distinct CDR3 sequences, about 10% of them appearing once. Per the germline V gene, CDR1 is LGHNA and CDR2 is YNFKEQ. Trimming removed 6 bases from V and 1 base from J, with 9 bases in between. The CDR3 runs 13 residues. This clonotype was counted at least ten times. Stated time point: patch test 1, 2 weeks after DPC sensitization. Treatment specified: therapeutic diphenylcyclopropenone sensitization with weekly scalp DPC.

The sequence was collected from a woman between 50 and 59 years old with alopecia areata. Some clones in this sample may be carry-over from other donors' samples. The V call is TRBV4-2, the J call TRBJ2-5, with D perhaps TRBD1 (6 bases). The sequences come from whole blood, collected in connection with sensitization to the hapten diphenylcyclopropenone (DPC). The CDR3 DNA follows: TGTGCCAGCAGTCGGACAGTCCAAGAGACCCAGTACTTC. Protein: CASSRTVQETQYF.